This T cell receptor (beta chain) emerged from a study of T cell responses to AZD1222 COVID-19 vaccine. Second doses were pooled across both intervals (about 4 or about 12 weeks). Comments on this clone: Antigen unknown.

Using immunoSEQ multiplex PCR, the repertoire was profiled, and TCRdb retains in-frame clones only, with some absent. The table has about 84,000 clones, 80% to 90% seen once; the top ten hold around 10%. Notes on the study in general: The sample set comprised mostly white British donors with more females, and clonal diversity was possibly underestimated. Reportedly, close to half of spike-specific TCRs are directed against unmutated variant regions.

This specimen consisted of peripheral blood, obtained 28 days after the second AZD1222 dose. This receptor was taken from an adult who received the AZD1222 COVID-19 vaccine.

The CDR3 is CASSPRVTGVDTQYF. DNA for the CDR3: TGTGCCAGCAGCCCGCGGGTGACAGGAGTGGATACCCAGTACTTC. The chain couples TRBV3-1 (or the pseudogene TRBV3-2) to TRBJ2-5; tentative D call: TRBD1 (6 bases). The germline V gene encodes CDR1 LGHDT and CDR2 YNNKEL (reference sequence). This CDR3 spans 15 amino acids. The V end lost 4 bases, the J end lost 8 bases, and 20 bases lay between the germline ends.